A selection of T cell receptor beta chains follows, all from one sample in a study of blood T cell repertoires in COVID-19. Sequencing was performed with immunoSEQ multiplex PCR; in TCRdb, only in-frame clones are kept and a portion is missing. The sample has tens of thousands of clones, around 80% seen once; the top ten hold roughly 13%. Sequenced material: peripheral blood. The receptors were gathered from a woman older than 75 with acute or convalescent COVID-19. Each CDR3 is given with its conserved first and last residue.

CASREGPGLRYEQYF,TRBV27,15,TRBJ2-7
CASSLQEANEKLFF,TRBV5-6,14,TRBJ1-4
CASSKGEGSRTREQFF,TRBV21-1,16,TRBJ2-1
CAWSSRGNQPQHF,TRBV30,13,TRBJ1-5
CASSLRSNQPQHF,TRBV5-6,13,TRBJ1-5
CASSGWDRENYGYTF,TRBV9,15,TRBJ1-2
CATSREDATNEKLFF,TRBV6-5,15,TRBJ1-4
CASTPGQGAINEQFF,TRBV19,15,TRBJ2-1
CASSVGTGGKTQYF,TRBV9,14,TRBJ2-5
CASSRYRDRDNTEAFF,TRBV3-1/TRBV3-2,16,TRBJ1-1
CASSELQGTDTQYF,TRBV25-1,14,TRBJ2-3
CASKSPLANTGELFF,TRBV6-5,15,TRBJ2-2
CASSLGTVNEKLFF,TRBV6-5,14,TRBJ1-4
CASSPGDRGTRLFF,TRBV7-8,14,TRBJ1-4
CASKPGVSFGELFF,TRBV2,14,TRBJ2-2
CASSVGDYNSPLHF,TRBV9,14,TRBJ1-6
CASSEGSLNTGELFF,TRBV2,15,TRBJ2-2
CASSFSSPSPTMEETQYF,TRBV7-9,18,TRBJ2-5
CASSIGVGASGSPLHF,TRBV19,16,TRBJ1-6
CASSFRPGGSEPQHF,TRBV5-6,15,TRBJ1-5
CASSLDGVAGPRNEQFF,TRBV11-2,17,TRBJ2-1
CASSLGGYSNQPQHF,TRBV5-6,15,TRBJ1-5
CASSQRTLWSYNSPLHF,TRBV13,17,TRBJ1-6
CASSVGRGAGTDTQYF,TRBV9,16,TRBJ2-3